The entry that follows covers one TCR beta chain sequence. These data originate in a study of shared T cell receptors in the human thymus. Trimming removed 4 bases at V and 3 bases at J, with 25 bases between. Germline lookup yields CDR1 MNHEY and CDR2 SMNVEV (reference sequence). The CDR3 runs to 18 residues. Sequenced by immunoSEQ multiplex PCR; TCRdb stores in-frame clones only, minus some. This sample yields roughly 410,000 clones, of which about 95% are seen a single time; around 0.018% belongs to the top ten. Material: thymocytes. This clonotype was sampled from a human donor. The rearrangement uses TRBV27 and TRBJ2-7, with D tentatively TRBD1 (6 bases). CDR3 in amino acids: CASSSPIQGWPKVYEQYF. In nucleotides, the CDR3 is TGTGCCAGCAGTTCCCCCATACAGGGCTGGCCTAAAGTCTACGAGCAGTACTTC.